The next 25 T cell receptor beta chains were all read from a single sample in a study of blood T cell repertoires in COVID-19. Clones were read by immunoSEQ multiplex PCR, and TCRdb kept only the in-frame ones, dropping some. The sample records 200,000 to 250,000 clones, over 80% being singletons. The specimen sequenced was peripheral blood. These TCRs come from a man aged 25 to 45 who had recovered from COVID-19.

CDR3 amino acids: CSVPGQNYGYTF. The CDR3 DNA is TGCAGCGTCCCGGGACAGAACTATGGCTACACCTTC. V gene TRBV29-1 combines with J gene TRBJ1-2; 7 nucleotides align to TRBD1. With 6 bases clipped from V and 2 bases from J, the junction kept 3 bases outside the gene matches. The CDR3 spans 12 residues. Germline CDR1 is SQVTM and CDR2 is ANQGSEA.

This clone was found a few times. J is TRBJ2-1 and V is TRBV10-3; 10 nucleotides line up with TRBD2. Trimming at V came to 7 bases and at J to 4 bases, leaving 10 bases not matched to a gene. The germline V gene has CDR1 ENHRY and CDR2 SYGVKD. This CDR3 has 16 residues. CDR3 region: CAITKGIAGGYNEQFF. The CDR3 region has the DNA TGTGCCATCACTAAAGGTATAGCGGGAGGTTACAATGAGCAGTTCTTC.

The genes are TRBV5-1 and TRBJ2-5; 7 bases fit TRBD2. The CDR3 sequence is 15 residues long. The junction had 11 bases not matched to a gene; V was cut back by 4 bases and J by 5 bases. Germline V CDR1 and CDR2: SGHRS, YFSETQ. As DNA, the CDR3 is TGCGCCAGCAGCCCGTCCGGGACGCGGGGGGAGACCCAGTACTTC. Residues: CASSPSGTRGETQYF.

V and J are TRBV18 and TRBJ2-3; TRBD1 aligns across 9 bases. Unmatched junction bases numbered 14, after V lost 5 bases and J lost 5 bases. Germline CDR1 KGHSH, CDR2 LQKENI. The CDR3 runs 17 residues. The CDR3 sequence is CASSKRGDRAPGDTQYF. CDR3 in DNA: TGTGCCAGCTCAAAAAGGGGGGACAGGGCGCCTGGAGATACGCAGTATTTT.

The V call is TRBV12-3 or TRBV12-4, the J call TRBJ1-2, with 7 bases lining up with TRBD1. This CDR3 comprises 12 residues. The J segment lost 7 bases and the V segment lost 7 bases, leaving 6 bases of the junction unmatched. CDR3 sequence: CASTGRTGGYTF. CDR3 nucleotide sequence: TGTGCCAGCACCGGCAGGACAGGTGGCTACACCTTC.

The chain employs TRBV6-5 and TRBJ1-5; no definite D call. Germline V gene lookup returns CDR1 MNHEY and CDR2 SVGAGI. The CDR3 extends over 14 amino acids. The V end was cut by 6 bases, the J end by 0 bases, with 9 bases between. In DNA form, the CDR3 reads TGTGCCAGCAGAAAGCCATCTAGCAATCAGCCCCAGCATTTT. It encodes CASRKPSSNQPQHF.

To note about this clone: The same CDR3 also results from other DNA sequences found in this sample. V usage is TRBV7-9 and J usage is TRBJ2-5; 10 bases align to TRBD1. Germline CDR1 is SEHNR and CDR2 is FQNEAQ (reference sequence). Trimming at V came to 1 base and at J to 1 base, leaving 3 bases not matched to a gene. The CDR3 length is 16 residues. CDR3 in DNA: TGTGCCAGCAGCTTAGGGGACAGGGGACTCCAAGAGACCCAGTACTTC. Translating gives CASSLGDRGLQETQYF. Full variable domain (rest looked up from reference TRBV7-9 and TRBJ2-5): DTGVSQNPRHKITKRGQNVTFRCDPISEHNRLYWYRQTLGQGPEFLTYFQNEAQLEKSRLLSDRFSAERPKGSFSTLEIQRTEQGDSAMYLCASSLGDRGLQETQYFGPGTRLLVL.

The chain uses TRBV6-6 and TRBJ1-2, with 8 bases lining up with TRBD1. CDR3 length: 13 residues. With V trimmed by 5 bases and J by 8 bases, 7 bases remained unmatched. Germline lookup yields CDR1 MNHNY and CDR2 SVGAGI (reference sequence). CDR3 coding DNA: TGTGCCAGCAGTCTGACAGGGGATTGGGGCTACACCTTC. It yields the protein CASSLTGDWGYTF.

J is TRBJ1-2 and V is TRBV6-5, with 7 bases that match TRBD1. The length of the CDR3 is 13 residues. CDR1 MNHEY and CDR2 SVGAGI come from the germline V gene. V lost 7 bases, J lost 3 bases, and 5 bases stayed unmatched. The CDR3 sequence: CASNPTGHYGYTF. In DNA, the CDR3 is TGTGCCAGCAACCCGACAGGGCACTATGGCTACACCTTC.

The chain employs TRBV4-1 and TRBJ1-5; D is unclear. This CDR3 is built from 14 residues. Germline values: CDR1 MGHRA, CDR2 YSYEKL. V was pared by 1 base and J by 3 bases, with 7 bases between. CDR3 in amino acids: CASSQVGYNQPQHF. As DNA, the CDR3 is TGCGCCAGCAGCCAAGTGGGCTACAATCAGCCCCAGCATTTT.

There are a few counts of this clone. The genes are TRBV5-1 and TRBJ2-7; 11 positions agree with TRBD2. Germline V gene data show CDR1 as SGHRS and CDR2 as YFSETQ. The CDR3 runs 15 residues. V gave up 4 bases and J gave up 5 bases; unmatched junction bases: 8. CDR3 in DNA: TGCGCCAGCAGCCCACCTAGCGGGGGGTTGAACGAGCAGTACTTC. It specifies CASSPPSGGLNEQYF.

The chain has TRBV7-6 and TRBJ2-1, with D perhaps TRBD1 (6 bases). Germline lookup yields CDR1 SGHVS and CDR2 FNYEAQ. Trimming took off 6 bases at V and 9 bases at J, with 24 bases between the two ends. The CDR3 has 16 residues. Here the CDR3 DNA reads TGTGCCAGCAGTACCTACCCAGGGGTCGAGGTAGGTGAGCAGTTCTTC. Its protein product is CASSTYPGVEVGEQFF.

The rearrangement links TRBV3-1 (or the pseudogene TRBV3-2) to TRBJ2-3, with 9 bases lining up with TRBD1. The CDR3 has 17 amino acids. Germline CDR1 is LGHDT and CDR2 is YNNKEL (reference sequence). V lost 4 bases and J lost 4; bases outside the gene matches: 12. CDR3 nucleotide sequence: TGTGCCAGCAGCCTCGCGGAGCCGGGACAGGGTCCAGATACGCAGTATTTT. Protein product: CASSLAEPGQGPDTQYF.

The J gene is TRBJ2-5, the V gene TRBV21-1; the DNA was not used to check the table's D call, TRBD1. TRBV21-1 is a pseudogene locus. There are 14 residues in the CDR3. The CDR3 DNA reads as TGTGCCAGCCCGGCAGGGGGCCACCCTGAGACCCAGTACTTC. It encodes CASPAGGHPETQYF.

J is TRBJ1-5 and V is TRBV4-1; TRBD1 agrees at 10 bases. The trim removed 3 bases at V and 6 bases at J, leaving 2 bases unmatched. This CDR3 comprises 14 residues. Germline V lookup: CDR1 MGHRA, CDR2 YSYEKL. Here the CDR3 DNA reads TGCGCCAGCAGCCAGACAGGGGGCGTTCAGCCCCAGCATTTT. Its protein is CASSQTGGVQPQHF.

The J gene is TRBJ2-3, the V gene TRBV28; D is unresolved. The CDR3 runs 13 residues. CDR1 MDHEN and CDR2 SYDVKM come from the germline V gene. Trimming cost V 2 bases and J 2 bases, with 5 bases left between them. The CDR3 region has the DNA TGTGCCAGCAGTTTACTATACACAGATACGCAGTATTTT. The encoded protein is CASSLLYTDTQYF.

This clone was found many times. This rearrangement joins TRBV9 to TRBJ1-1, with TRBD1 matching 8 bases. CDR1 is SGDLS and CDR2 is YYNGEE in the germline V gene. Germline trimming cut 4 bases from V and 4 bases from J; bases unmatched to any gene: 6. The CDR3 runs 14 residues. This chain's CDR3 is CASSSNRGVTEAFF. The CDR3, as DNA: TGTGCCAGCAGCTCAAACAGGGGGGTCACTGAAGCTTTCTTT.

This CDR3 is CASSLAGGTAGAETQYF. Written as DNA, the CDR3 is TGTGCCAGCAGCTTGGCTGGAGGGACAGCGGGAGCGGAGACCCAGTACTTC. The V gene is TRBV5-4, the J gene TRBJ2-5; D may be TRBD2 (8 bases). Trimming left V 0 bases short and J 5 bases short, with 20 bases between. Germline values: CDR1 SGHNT, CDR2 YYREEE (reference sequence). The CDR3 runs 17 residues. Variable domain in full (rest from reference TRBV5-4 and TRBJ2-5): ETGVTQSPTHLIKTRGQQVTLRCSSQSGHNTVSWYQQALGQGPQFIFQYYREEENGRGNFPPRFSGLQFPNYSSELNVNALELDDSALYLCASSLAGGTAGAETQYFGPGTRLLVL.

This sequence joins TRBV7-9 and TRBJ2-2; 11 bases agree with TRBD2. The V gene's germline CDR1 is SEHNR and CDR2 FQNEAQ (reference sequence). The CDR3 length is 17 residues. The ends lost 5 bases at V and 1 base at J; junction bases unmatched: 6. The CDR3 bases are TGTGCCAGCAGCCTCTCAGGACTAGCGGGGAACACCGGGGAGCTGTTTTTT. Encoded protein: CASSLSGLAGNTGELFF.

The CDR3 sequence: CATSERRTGRDPYTDTQYF. The DNA for the CDR3 is TGTGCCACCAGTGAACGCCGGACAGGGAGGGACCCCTACACAGATACGCAGTATTTT. V gene TRBV24-1 combines with J gene TRBJ2-3, with D tentatively TRBD1 (8 bases). The germline gives CDR1 KGHDR, CDR2 SFDVKD. The CDR3 runs 19 residues. V was clipped by 4 bases and J by 2 bases, with 24 bases between them.

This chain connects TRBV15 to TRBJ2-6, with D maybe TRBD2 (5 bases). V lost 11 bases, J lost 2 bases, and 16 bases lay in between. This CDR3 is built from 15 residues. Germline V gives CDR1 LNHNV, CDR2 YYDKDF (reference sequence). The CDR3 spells CAVSVLGTGANVLTF. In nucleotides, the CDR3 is TGTGCCGTCTCCGTTCTCGGGACTGGGGCCAACGTCCTGACTTTC.

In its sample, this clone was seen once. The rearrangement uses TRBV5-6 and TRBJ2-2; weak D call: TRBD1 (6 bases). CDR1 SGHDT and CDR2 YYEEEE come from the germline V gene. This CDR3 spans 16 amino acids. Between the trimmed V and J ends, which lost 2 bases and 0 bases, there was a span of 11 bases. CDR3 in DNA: TGTGCCAGCAGCTTATATTGGACAGCGAACACCGGGGAGCTGTTTTTT. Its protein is CASSLYWTANTGELFF. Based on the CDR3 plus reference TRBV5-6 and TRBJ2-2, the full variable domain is DAGVTQSPTHLIKTRGQQVTLRCSPKSGHDTVSWYQQALGQGPQFIFQYYEEEERQRGNFPDRFSGHQFPNYSSELNVNALLLGDSALYLCASSLYWTANTGELFFGEGSRLTVL.

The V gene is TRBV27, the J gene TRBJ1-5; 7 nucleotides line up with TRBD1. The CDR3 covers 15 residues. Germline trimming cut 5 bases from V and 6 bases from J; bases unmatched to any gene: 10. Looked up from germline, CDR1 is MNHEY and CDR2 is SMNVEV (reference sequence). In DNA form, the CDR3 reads TGTGCCAGCAGTCCGTCCCCCACAGGGGTTCAGCCCCAGCATTTT. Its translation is CASSPSPTGVQPQHF.

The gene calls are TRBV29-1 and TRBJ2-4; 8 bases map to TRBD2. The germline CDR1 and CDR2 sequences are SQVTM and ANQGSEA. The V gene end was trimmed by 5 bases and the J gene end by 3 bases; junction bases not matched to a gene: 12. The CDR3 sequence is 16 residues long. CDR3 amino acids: CSVKPGGPYGKNIQYF. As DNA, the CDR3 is TGCAGCGTTAAGCCGGGGGGGCCGTATGGCAAAAACATTCAGTACTTC.

This chain's CDR3 is CASSLQGSTEAFF. For the CDR3, the DNA is TGTGCCAGTAGTCTACAGGGGTCAACTGAAGCTTTCTTT. The V and J genes are TRBV19 and TRBJ1-1; 7 bases agree with TRBD1. Germline CDR1 and CDR2: LNHDA and SQIVND (reference sequence). The ends lost 5 bases at V and 5 bases at J; junction bases unmatched: 5. CDR3 length equals 13 residues. Using reference TRBV19 and TRBJ1-1 for the parts outside the CDR3, the full variable domain is DGGITQSPKYLFRKEGQNVTLSCEQNLNHDAMYWYRQDPGQGLRLIYYSQIVNDFQKGDIAEGYSVSREKKESFPLTVTSAQKNPTAFYLCASSLQGSTEAFFGQGTRLTVV.